The 5 T cell receptor beta chains below come from one sample, sequenced in a study of blood T cell repertoires in COVID-19. The assay was immunoSEQ multiplex PCR, and TCRdb's table has in-frame clones only and misses some. The data show 100,000 to 150,000 clones, with roughly four fifths seen just once and roughly 15% held by the top ten. The sample comprised peripheral blood. All receptors come from a man aged 25 to 45 with COVID-19, enrolled during active disease.

The rearrangement uses TRBV11-2 and TRBJ2-7; TRBD2 matches 8 bases. From germline, CDR1 is SGHAT and CDR2 FQNNGV. The CDR3 is 14 amino acids. Trimming cost V 1 base and J 2 bases; bases outside gene matches: 1. DNA of the CDR3: TGTGCCAGCAGCTTAGCGGGAGGGGCCTACGAGCAGTACTTC. This encodes CASSLAGGAYEQYF.

The chain employs TRBV24-1 and TRBJ2-3, with D tentatively TRBD2 (7 bases). CDR1 is KGHDR and CDR2 is SFDVKD in the germline V gene. The CDR3 extends over 15 amino acids. The V end was cut by 1 base, the J end by 5 bases, with 12 bases between. The chain's CDR3 is CATSDLGGAGDTQYF. The CDR3 DNA follows: TGTGCCACCAGTGATTTAGGGGGGGCTGGAGATACGCAGTATTTT.

This clone was detected once. The J gene is TRBJ2-6, the V gene TRBV28; 7 nucleotides agree with TRBD2. Unmatched junction bases numbered 6, after V lost 7 bases and J lost 0 bases. CDR3 length: 16 residues. Per the germline V gene, CDR1 is MDHEN and CDR2 is SYDVKM. The CDR3 loop is CASIGGKSSGANVLTF. The CDR3 DNA is TGTGCCAGCATCGGGGGGAAAAGCTCTGGGGCCAACGTCCTGACTTTC.

This clone was counted a few times. This chain connects TRBV5-6 to TRBJ2-5; weak D call: TRBD2 (6 bases). Germline V gives CDR1 SGHDT, CDR2 YYEEEE. The V end lost 1 base, the J end lost 5 bases, and 24 bases lay between the germline ends. This CDR3 region has 18 residues. The CDR3 spells CASSLILNPTGEQETQYF. In DNA, the CDR3 is TGTGCCAGCAGCTTGATACTGAACCCCACGGGGGAGCAGGAGACCCAGTACTTC.

This chain joins TRBV4-1 and TRBJ2-3; 11 bases fit TRBD2. Germline V gene sequence: CDR1 MGHRA, CDR2 YSYEKL. The CDR3 sequence is 16 residues long. Trimming at V came to 4 bases and at J to 4 bases, leaving 7 bases not matched to a gene. CDR3 nucleotide sequence: TGCGCCAGCAGCCGACAACTAGCGGGAGACGCAGATACGCAGTATTTT. It specifies CASSRQLAGDADTQYF.